Below are 7 T cell receptor beta chains sequenced from a single sample in a study of control samples from healthy donors and cancer patients. Produced via immunoSEQ multiplex PCR; TCRdb's table is partial and in-frame only. The top ten hold around 7.6% of the sample, which has about 85,000 clones, 85% to 90% seen once. The sample taken for sequencing was blood. The receptors derive from a woman aged 60-75 years in good health.

The V gene is TRBV2, the J gene TRBJ1-5; D is ambiguous. The CDR3 extends over 12 amino acids. Trimming shortened V by 6 bases and J by 6 bases, and 9 bases separated the two germline ends. The V gene's germline CDR1 is SNHLY and CDR2 FYNNEI. The CDR3 is CASSLDRQPQHF. In DNA, the CDR3 is TGTGCCAGCAGCTTGGACCGTCAGCCCCAGCATTTT.

The chain employs TRBV28 and TRBJ2-3; 9 bases match TRBD1. The CDR3 has 16 residues. Germline V gene sequence: CDR1 MDHEN, CDR2 SYDVKM. The J segment lost 3 bases and the V segment lost 3 bases, leaving 7 bases of the junction unmatched. The CDR3 region is CASSLGTGRLTDTQYF. The CDR3 nucleotides read TGTGCCAGCAGTTTGGGGACAGGGCGGCTTACAGATACGCAGTATTTT.

This chain joins TRBV6-2 or TRBV6-3 and TRBJ2-7, with 8 bases that match TRBD2. Unmatched junction bases numbered 4, after V lost 4 bases and J lost 2 bases. The CDR3 is 14 residues long. Germline V gene data show CDR1 as MNHEY and CDR2 as SVGEGT. CDR3 DNA: TGTGCCAGCAGTTCGGGACTAGAGCCCTACGAGCAGTACTTC. As protein: CASSSGLEPYEQYF.

This clone was found a few times. The V and J genes are TRBV28 and TRBJ1-5, with 11 positions matching TRBD1. J lost 5 bases, V lost 6 bases, and 3 bases had no gene match. Germline V gives CDR1 MDHEN, CDR2 SYDVKM. The CDR3 runs to 14 residues. The CDR3 DNA reads TGTGCCAGCAGCCTGGACAGGGGGCATCAGCCCCAGCATTTT. Its translation is CASSLDRGHQPQHF. Looking up the rest from reference TRBV28 and TRBJ1-5 gives the full variable domain: DVKVTQSSRYLVKRTGEKVFLECVQDMDHENMFWYRQDPGLGLRLIYFSYDVKMKEKGDIPEGYSVSREKKERFSLILESASTNQTSMYLCASSLDRGHQPQHFGDGTRLSIL.

CDR3: CASSLGTSYTF. The CDR3 coding sequence is TGTGCCAGCTCCCTTGGGACGAGCTACACCTTC. The rearrangement uses TRBV18 and TRBJ1-2; D is perhaps TRBD1 (5 bases). The germline V and J ends were trimmed by 6 bases and 9 bases, with 11 bases remaining between them. The length of the CDR3 is 11 residues. Germline lookup yields CDR1 KGHSH and CDR2 LQKENI.

This chain links TRBV29-1 with TRBJ1-1; TRBD1 might be the D (6 bases). The CDR3 totals 13 residues. The V gene lost 6 bases and the J gene lost 4 bases, with 15 bases spanning the gap. Germline CDR1 SQVTM, CDR2 ANQGSEA. CDR3 amino acids: CSVEQGGATEAFF. As DNA, the CDR3 is TGCAGCGTAGAACAGGGTGGTGCCACTGAAGCTTTCTTT.

The chain is built from TRBV19 and TRBJ1-2; D possibly corresponds to TRBD1 (6 bases). V was cut by 7 bases and J by 3 bases, with 15 bases left in between. In germline, CDR1 is LNHDA, CDR2 SQIVND (reference sequence). The CDR3 contains 14 residues. CDR3 region: CASNSDRSHYGYTF. In DNA, the CDR3 is TGTGCCAGTAACTCCGACAGGTCCCACTATGGCTACACCTTC.